These T cell receptor beta chains were read from a single sample in a study of patients and donors after allogeneic stem cell transplantation. One entry per CDR3 protein results from TCRdb running MiXCR on the RT-PCR reads. The data contain some 960,000 distinct CDR3 sequences, 15% to 20% of them singletons. The source material was blood, either unsorted or a sorted T cell fraction (not recorded which). These receptors originate from a human donor who was either an allogeneic HSCT recipient or a stem cell or donor lymphocyte infusion donor (not recorded which). It is not recorded whose cells these are; they may come from a transplant donor. Both conserved end residues are part of each CDR3. A D gene is named only where the DNA matches it firmly. Not every row has a clone size; where given, it reads once, few, many or a size class.

>TRBV12-1|TRBJ1-2|many|NA
TGTGCCAGCAGCTCCGGAAAGGAGGGAGTTGATGGCTACACCTTC
CASSSGKEGVDGYTF
>TRBV9|TRBJ2-4|NA|TRBD1
TGTGCCAGCAGCCCCACGACAGGGGTCGTCAAAAACATTCAGTACTTC
CASSPTTGVVKNIQYF
>TRBV30|TRBJ2-7|few|TRBD2
TGTGCCTGGAATCGCGGGGGAGACTACGAGCAGTACTTC
CAWNRGGDYEQYF
>TRBV27|TRBJ2-7|once|NA
TGTGCCAGCAGCGCAGATCAGGCTACCTACGAGCAGTACTTC
CASSADQATYEQYF
>TRBV12-3/TRBV12-4|TRBJ1-2|few|NA
TGTGCCAGCAGGAGGAATAACTATGGCTACACCTTC
CASRRNNYGYTF
>TRBV20-1|TRBJ1-5|NA|TRBD1
TGCAGTGCTAGAGATCAGACAGGGAGAGAGCCCCAGCATTTT
CSARDQTGREPQHF
>TRBV12-3/TRBV12-4|TRBJ2-2|many|TRBD1
TGTGCCAGCAGCATTCCGGGACAGGGAATTACCGGGGAGCTGTTTTTT
CASSIPGQGITGELFF
>TRBV12-3/TRBV12-4|TRBJ2-5|many|NA
TGTGCCAGCAGTCCCCCTCTGGGGAAGCGGATATGGTTC
CASSPPLGKRIWF
>TRBV7-2|TRBJ1-1|NA|TRBD1
TGTGCCAGCAGCTTAAGGGACAGCCCAGCCCTCACTGAAGCTTTCTTT
CASSLRDSPALTEAFF
>TRBV20-1|TRBJ2-7|few|NA
TGCAGTGCCACCTGGGGACTCCGGTACGAGCAGTACTTC
CSATWGLRYEQYF
>TRBV5-1|TRBJ2-1|many|TRBD2
TGCGCCAGCAGCTTCATTAGCGGGGCGCCAACCACCTCCTACAATGAGCAGTTCTTC
CASSFISGAPTTSYNEQFF
>TRBV5-1|TRBJ2-1|many|NA
TGCGCCAGCAGCTTGGTAGGGGCAAACGAGCAGTTCTTC
CASSLVGANEQFF
>TRBV20-1|TRBJ2-2|many|NA
TGCAGTGCTAGAGATTTGGGCCGTAACACCGGGGAGCTGTTTTTT
CSARDLGRNTGELFF
>TRBV10-3|TRBJ2-1|many|NA
TGTGCCATCAGTCAGGCGAGCGGGCCCCGAACCAATGAGCAGTTCTTC
CAISQASGPRTNEQFF
>TRBV14|TRBJ2-1|few|NA
TGTGCCAGCAGCCAACCGGGACAATACAATGAGCAGTTCTTC
CASSQPGQYNEQFF
>TRBV24-1|TRBJ2-1|few|TRBD1
TGTGCCACCAGACAGGGGGATGAGCAGTTCTTC
CATRQGDEQFF
>TRBV30|TRBJ1-4|few|NA
TGTGCCTGGAGTCAAGAAAAACTGTTTTTT
CAWSQEKLFF
>TRBV12-5|TRBJ2-6|few|NA
TGTGCTAGTGGTTTGCTTGGTTCAGCGGCAGTAGTCTCTGGGGCCAACGTCCTGACTTTC
CASGLLGSAAVVSGANVLTF
>TRBV6-6|TRBJ1-5|few|NA
TGTGCCAGCGGACGTGGGGATCAGCCCCAGCATTTT
CASGRGDQPQHF
>TRBV6-1|TRBJ2-1|NA|NA
TGTGCCAGCGAGACTAGAGGGGTATACAATGAGCAGTTCTTC
CASETRGVYNEQFF
>TRBV9|TRBJ2-2|few|NA
TGTGCCAGCAGCGTAGTCTCCCAGGGTAGGACCGGGGAGCTGTTTTTT
CASSVVSQGRTGELFF
>TRBV5-1|TRBJ1-1|NA|NA
TGCGCCAGCAGCTTGGATGGGTGGAGGAACACTGAAGCTTTCTTT
CASSLDGWRNTEAFF
>TRBV7-6|TRBJ2-1|NA|NA
TGTGCCAGCAGCCCCGGGACGGATCGTCGGCAGTTCTTC
CASSPGTDRRQFF
>TRBV12-3/TRBV12-4|TRBJ1-5|many|NA
TGTGCCAGCAGGTTTGCTAGCAATCAGCCCCAGCATTTT
CASRFASNQPQHF
>TRBV27|TRBJ1-6|few|NA
TGTGCCAGCAGTTTATCCAGGGGATGGGTGAACAGGGTATATTCACCCCTCCACTTT
CASSLSRGWVNRVYSPLHF
>TRBV15|TRBJ1-4|NA|NA
TGTGCCACCAGCAGAGGTTTGGATGAAAAACTGTTTTTT
CATSRGLDEKLFF
>TRBV5-1|TRBJ1-2|NA|NA
TGCGCCAGCAGCGATAGCCGGGCTTATGGCTACACCTTC
CASSDSRAYGYTF
>TRBV6-5|TRBJ2-1|NA|NA
TGTGCCAGCAGTTACCCCTCTAGGTATGAGCAGTTCTTC
CASSYPSRYEQFF
>TRBV4-2|TRBJ1-1|NA|NA
TGTGCCAGCAGCCGAGGGTCCACTGAAGCTTTCTTT
CASSRGSTEAFF
>TRBV19|TRBJ2-5|NA|TRBD2
TGTGCCAGTAGTATTGGGACTAGCGGGGTACAAGAGACCCAGTACTTC
CASSIGTSGVQETQYF
>TRBV5-1|TRBJ2-7|few|TRBD2
TGCGCCAGCAGCCCCGGGACTAGCGGGTGGTCCTACGAGCAGTACTTC
CASSPGTSGWSYEQYF
>TRBV25-1|TRBJ1-2|few|NA
TGTGCCAGCAGTGAATTGATATCGGCGGTGAGCTACACCTTC
CASSELISAVSYTF
>TRBV20-1|TRBJ1-6|NA|NA
TGCAGTGCTAGGGACAACTATAATTCACCCCTCCACTTT
CSARDNYNSPLHF
>TRBV5-1|TRBJ1-2|many|TRBD1
TGCGCCAGCAGCTCGGACAGGGGGAATGGCTACACCTTC
CASSSDRGNGYTF